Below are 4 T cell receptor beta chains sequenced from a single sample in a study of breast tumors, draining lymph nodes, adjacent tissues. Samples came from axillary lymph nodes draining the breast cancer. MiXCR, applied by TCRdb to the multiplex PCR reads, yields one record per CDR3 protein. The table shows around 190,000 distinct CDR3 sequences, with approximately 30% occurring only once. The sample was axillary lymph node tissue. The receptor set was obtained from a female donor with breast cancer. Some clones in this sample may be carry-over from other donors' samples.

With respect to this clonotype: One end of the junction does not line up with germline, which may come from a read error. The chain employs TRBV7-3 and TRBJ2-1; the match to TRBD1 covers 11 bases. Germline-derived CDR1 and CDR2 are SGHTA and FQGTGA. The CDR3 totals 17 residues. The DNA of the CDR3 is TGCGCCAGCAGCCAAGAGGGACAGGGGGTTCAGGATGATGAGCAGTTCTTC. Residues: CASSQEGQGVQDDEQFF.

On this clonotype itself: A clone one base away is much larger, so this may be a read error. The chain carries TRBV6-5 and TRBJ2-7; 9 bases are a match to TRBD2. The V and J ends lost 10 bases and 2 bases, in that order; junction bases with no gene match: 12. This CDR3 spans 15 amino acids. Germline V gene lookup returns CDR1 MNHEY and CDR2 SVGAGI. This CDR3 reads CANRTSGGNAYEQYF. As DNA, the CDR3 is TGTGCCAACAGGACAAGCGGGGGGAATGCCTACGAGCAGTACTTC.

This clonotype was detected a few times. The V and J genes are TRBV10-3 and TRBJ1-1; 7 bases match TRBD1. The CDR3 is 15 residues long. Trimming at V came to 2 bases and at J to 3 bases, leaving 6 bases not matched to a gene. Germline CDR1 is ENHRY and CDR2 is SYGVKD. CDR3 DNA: TGTGCCATCAGTGAGGACAGGGTACGCGACACTGAAGCTTTCTTT. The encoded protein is CAISEDRVRDTEAFF.

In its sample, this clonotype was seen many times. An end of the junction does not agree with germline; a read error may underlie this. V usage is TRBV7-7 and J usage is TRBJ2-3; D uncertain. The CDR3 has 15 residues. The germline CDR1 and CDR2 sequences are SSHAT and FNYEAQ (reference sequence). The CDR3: CASSLNPGAADTQYF. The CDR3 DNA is TGTGCTAGCAGCTTGAACCCCGGCGCCGCAGATACGCAGTATTTT.